The present T cell receptor beta chain was sequenced within a study of blood T cell repertoires in COVID-19. Only in-frame clones appear in the TCRdb table, and some are missing; sequencing was by immunoSEQ multiplex PCR. Of under 85,000 clones listed, roughly 90% were seen once; the top ten hold about 12%. The sequenced sample consisted of peripheral blood. This TCR was sampled from a man between 65 and 85 years old with active or convalescent COVID-19.

Here the CDR3 reads CASSLGTGGIGEKLFF. The CDR3 bases are TGCGCCAGCAGCTTGGGGACAGGGGGCATCGGTGAAAAACTGTTTTTT. J is TRBJ1-4 and V is TRBV5-1; 11 bases agree with TRBD1. The J segment lost 7 bases and the V segment lost 0 bases, leaving 5 bases of the junction unmatched. CDR1 SGHRS and CDR2 YFSETQ come from the germline V gene. There are 16 residues in the CDR3.